This entry is about one T cell receptor beta chain. Per the original data handling: From reference gene primer amplification, estimates of nucleated cell counts were derived. Only in-frame clones appear in the TCRdb table, and some are missing; sequencing was by immunoSEQ multiplex PCR. V and J calls and clone size are copied from that table; D and trimming were computed from the DNA. The data show roughly 670,000 clones, more than 80% seen once. The sample comes from a study of blood T cell repertoires in COVID-19. This CDR3 contains 15 residues. Trimming removed 3 bases at V and 4 bases at J, with 13 bases between. The germline V gene encodes CDR1 LNHDA and CDR2 SQIVND (reference sequence).

The chain links TRBV19 to TRBJ1-3, with D possibly TRBD1 on 5 matching bases. The clonotype comes from a woman aged 18-29 years with acute or convalescent COVID-19. The material sequenced was peripheral blood. CDR3 loop: CASSIPTGVGNTIYF. The CDR3 DNA sequence: TGTGCCAGTAGTATCCCAACAGGAGTCGGAAACACCATATATTTT.